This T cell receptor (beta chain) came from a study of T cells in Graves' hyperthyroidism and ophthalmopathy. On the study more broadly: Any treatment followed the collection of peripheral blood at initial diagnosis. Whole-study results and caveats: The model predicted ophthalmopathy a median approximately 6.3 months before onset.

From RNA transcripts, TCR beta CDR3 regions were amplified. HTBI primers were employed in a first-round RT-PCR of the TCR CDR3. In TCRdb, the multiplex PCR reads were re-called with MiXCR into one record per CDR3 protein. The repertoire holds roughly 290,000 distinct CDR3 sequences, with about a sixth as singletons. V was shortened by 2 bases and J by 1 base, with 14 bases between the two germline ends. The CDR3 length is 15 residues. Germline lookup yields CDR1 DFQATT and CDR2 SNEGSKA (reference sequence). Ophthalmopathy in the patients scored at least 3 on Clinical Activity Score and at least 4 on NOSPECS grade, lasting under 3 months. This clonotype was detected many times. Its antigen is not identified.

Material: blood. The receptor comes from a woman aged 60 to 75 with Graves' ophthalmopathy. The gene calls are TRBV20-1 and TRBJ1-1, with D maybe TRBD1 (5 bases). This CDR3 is CSARLSGRRNTEAFF. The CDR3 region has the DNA TGCAGTGCTAGACTTTCGGGACGGAGGAACACTGAAGCTTTCTTT.